Listed here are 8 T cell receptor beta chains from one sample, sequenced in a study of regulatory T cells in long-lasting Graves disease (dated by TCRdb to about 2021). What this sample's time point label stands for: persistent/refractory GD, antithyroid drugs over 5 years with positive TRAb. RNA was extracted from PBMCs in TRIzol for both TCR sequencing and RNA sequencing. Library preparation was by multiplex PCR. The sequencer was an Illumina HiSeq 4000. CDR3 regions were amplified by Arm-PCR with iRepertoire HTBI primers to construct TCR beta libraries. TCRdb ran its own pipeline on the public reads, namely fastp trimming at Q25 and MiXCR clone calling, and kept in-frame beta chains. A single entry per CDR3 protein holds the most common genes and DNA from its merged rows. This sample comprises roughly 400,000 distinct CDR3 sequences, under 25% of them detected only once. The ten largest clones take up about 20% of the sample.

The input for sequencing was peripheral blood mononuclear cells (PBMCs), taken when the disease was refractory, from a patient treated with antithyroid drugs. The source of these receptors is a female donor with Graves disease.

There are a few counts of this clonotype. The rearrangement joins TRBV10-2 to TRBJ2-7, with TRBD2 matching 10 bases. Trimming took 0 bases from V and 6 from J; bases not matched to a gene: 5. CDR1 and CDR2 from the germline V gene are WSHSY and SAAADI. CDR3 size: 15 residues. The CDR3 here is CASSESAGLATEQYF. The CDR3 region has the DNA TGCGCCAGCAGTGAGTCGGCGGGACTAGCGACCGAGCAGTACTTC.

This clonotype was observed at least ten times. This chain uses TRBV7-2 with TRBJ1-3, with D perhaps TRBD1 (6 bases). Between the trimmed V and J ends, which lost 5 bases and 4 bases, there was a span of 15 bases. The germline gives CDR1 SGHTA, CDR2 FQGNSA. The CDR3 runs 15 residues. Here the CDR3 reads CASSLKWGAGNTIYF. CDR3 DNA sequence: TGTGCCAGCAGCCTAAAGTGGGGGGCAGGAAACACCATATATTTT.

The CDR3 is CSAAAGLSNSPLHF. CDR3 sequence (DNA): TGCAGTGCTGCAGCGGGCCTTTCTAATTCACCCCTCCACTTT. The J gene is TRBJ1-6, the V gene TRBV20-1; D is ambiguous. V dropped 5 bases and J dropped 6 bases, with 14 bases sitting between them. Germline lookup yields CDR1 DFQATT and CDR2 SNEGSKA (reference sequence). CDR3 size: 14 residues.

Ten or more counts support this clonotype. V usage is TRBV20-1 and J usage is TRBJ2-5, with D unresolved. Germline CDR1 and CDR2: DFQATT and SNEGSKA (reference sequence). The CDR3 spans 13 residues. Trimming removed 1 base from V and 0 bases from J, with 6 bases in between. This chain's CDR3 is CSARAGNQETQYF. The CDR3 DNA is TGCAGTGCTAGAGCTGGGAACCAAGAGACCCAGTACTTC.

The V and J genes are TRBV7-9 and TRBJ1-6; a weak D match, TRBD1 (6 bases). V was trimmed by 4 bases and J by 7 bases, leaving 11 bases between them. Germline-derived CDR1 and CDR2 are SEHNR and FQNEAQ (reference sequence). The CDR3 has 14 residues. The CDR3, as DNA: TGTGCCAGCAGCTGGGCCACAGGGAATTCACCCCTCCACTTT. Protein: CASSWATGNSPLHF.

The chain combines TRBV7-9 with TRBJ2-5; no firm D call. There are 16 residues in the CDR3. Deletions cut 0 bases from V and 1 base from J, with 12 bases between. Germline assignment: CDR1 SEHNR and CDR2 FQNEAQ (reference sequence). The CDR3 reads CASSLAQYRVQETQYF. CDR3 DNA: TGTGCCAGCAGCTTAGCACAATACAGAGTCCAAGAGACCCAGTACTTC.

This clonotype was counted a single time. The CDR3 DNA is TGTGCCAGCAGCTTTACAGGGGTTCTCACCGGGGAGCTGTTTTTT. This codes for CASSFTGVLTGELFF. The V call is TRBV7-2, the J call TRBJ2-2, with TRBD1 matching 7 bases. The CDR3 has 15 residues. The trim removed 3 bases at V and 4 bases at J, leaving 5 bases unmatched. The V gene's germline CDR1 is SGHTA and CDR2 FQGNSA.

This clonotype appeared many times. The chain recombines TRBV15 with TRBJ1-5, with D hard to call. V was pared by 0 bases and J by 7 bases, with 16 bases between. Germline CDR1 reads LNHNV; CDR2 reads YYDKDF (reference sequence). CDR3 length: 16 amino acids. CDR3 amino acids: CATSRDLVTVPQPQHF. The CDR3 bases are TGTGCCACCAGCAGAGATTTGGTGACTGTACCCCAGCCCCAGCATTTT.